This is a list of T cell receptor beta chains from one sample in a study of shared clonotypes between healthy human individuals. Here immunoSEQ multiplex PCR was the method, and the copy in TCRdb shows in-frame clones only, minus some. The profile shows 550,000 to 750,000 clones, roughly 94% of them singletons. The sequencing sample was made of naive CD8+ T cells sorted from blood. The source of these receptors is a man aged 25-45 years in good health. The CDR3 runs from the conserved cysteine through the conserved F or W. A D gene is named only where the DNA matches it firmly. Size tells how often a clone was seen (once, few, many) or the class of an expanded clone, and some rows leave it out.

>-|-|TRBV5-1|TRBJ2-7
CASSFHRVSSYEQYF
TGCGCCAGCAGCTTCCATCGGGTCAGCTCCTACGAGCAGTACTTC
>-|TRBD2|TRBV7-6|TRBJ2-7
CASSSRSGSSHEQYF
TGTGCCAGCAGCTCTAGAAGCGGGAGTTCCCACGAGCAGTACTTC
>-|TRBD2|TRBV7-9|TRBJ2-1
CASSSTSDEQFF
TGTGCCAGCAGCTCTACTAGCGATGAGCAGTTCTTC
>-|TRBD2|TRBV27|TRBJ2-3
CASSSSGGRYTDTQYF
TGTGCCAGCAGTTCCAGCGGCGGGAGGTACACAGATACGCAGTATTTT
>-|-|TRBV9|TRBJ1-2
CASSVNNYGYTF
TGTGCCAGCAGCGTTAACAACTATGGCTACACCTTC
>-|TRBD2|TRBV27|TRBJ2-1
CASTPGLAGVRGYNEQFF
TGTGCCAGCACCCCAGGACTAGCGGGAGTTCGGGGTTACAATGAGCAGTTCTTC
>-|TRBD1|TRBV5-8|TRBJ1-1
CASSKDRANTEAFF
TGTGCCAGCAGCAAGGACAGGGCGAACACTGAAGCTTTCTTT
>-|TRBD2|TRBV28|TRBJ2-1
CASSPGGAGVLVNEQFF
TGTGCCAGCAGCCCCGGCGGGGCGGGAGTGTTGGTCAATGAGCAGTTCTTC
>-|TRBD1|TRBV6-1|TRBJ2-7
CASSELGQRSEQYF
TGTGCCAGCAGTGAACTGGGACAGCGGAGCGAGCAGTACTTC
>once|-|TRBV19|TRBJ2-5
CASSRAAGFREETQYF
TGTGCCAGTAGTCGTGCCGCAGGGTTTAGGGAAGAGACCCAGTACTTC
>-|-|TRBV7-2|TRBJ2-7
CASSGDPAGEQYF
TGTGCCAGCAGCGGGGACCCGGCGGGGGAGCAGTACTTC
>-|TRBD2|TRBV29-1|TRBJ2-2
CSVETGTSNTGELFF
TGCAGCGTTGAAACCGGGACTAGTAACACCGGGGAGCTGTTTTTT
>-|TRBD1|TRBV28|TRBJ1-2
CASIAGQGFYGYTF
TGTGCCAGCATTGCGGGACAGGGATTCTATGGCTACACCTTC
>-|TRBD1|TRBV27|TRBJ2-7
CASSLIMGQGYEQYF
TGTGCCAGCAGTTTAATTATGGGACAGGGCTACGAGCAGTACTTC
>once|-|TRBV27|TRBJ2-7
CASSVPIGRASYEQYF
TGTGCCAGCAGTGTGCCTATAGGGCGGGCCTCCTACGAGCAGTACTTC
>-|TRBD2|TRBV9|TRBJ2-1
CASSASGRVSYNEQFF
TGTGCCAGCAGCGCTAGCGGGAGGGTCTCCTACAATGAGCAGTTCTTC
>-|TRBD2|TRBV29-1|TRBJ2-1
CSVEGKLAGGSYNEQFF
TGCAGCGTTGAGGGGAAACTAGCGGGAGGTTCCTACAATGAGCAGTTCTTC
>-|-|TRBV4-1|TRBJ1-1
CASSALGGMITEAFF
TGCGCCAGCAGCGCCTTGGGTGGGATGATTACTGAAGCTTTCTTT
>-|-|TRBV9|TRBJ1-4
CASSATGIAYEKLFF
TGTGCCAGCAGCGCAACCGGGATCGCATATGAAAAACTGTTTTTT
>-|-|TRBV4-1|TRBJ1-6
CASSPRVWGTLSPLHF
TGCGCCAGCAGCCCAAGGGTCTGGGGTACCCTTTCACCCCTCCACTTT
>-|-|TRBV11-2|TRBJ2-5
CASSSAASQETQYF
TGTGCCAGCAGCTCGGCGGCCTCTCAAGAGACCCAGTACTTC
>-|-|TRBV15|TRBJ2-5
CATSRPTLIGGQETQYF
TGTGCCACCAGCAGACCTACCCTTATAGGCGGGCAAGAGACCCAGTACTTC
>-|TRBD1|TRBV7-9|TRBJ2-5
CASSAGTGAWETQYF
TGTGCCAGCAGCGCCGGGACAGGGGCATGGGAGACCCAGTACTTC
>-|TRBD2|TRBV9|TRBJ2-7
CASSSGLAYEQYF
TGTGCCAGCAGCTCGGGACTAGCGTACGAGCAGTACTTC
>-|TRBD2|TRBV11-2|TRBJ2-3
CASSSRGEGRDTQYF
TGTGCCAGCAGCTCCCGGGGGGAGGGGAGAGATACGCAGTATTTT